This T cell receptor (beta chain) came from a study of CD8 T cells in Susac syndrome. RNA, at about 0.45 to 1 ug, was reverse transcribed with random hexamers. Each CDR3 protein gets one entry after TCRdb re-called the immunoSEQ multiplex PCR reads with MiXCR. This table has some 130,000 distinct CDR3 sequences, 95% appearing once. V lost 4 bases to trimming and J lost 3 bases, with 16 bases between them. Germline V gene data show CDR1 as SGHRS and CDR2 as YFSETQ. The CDR3 runs 15 residues. J is TRBJ1-1 and V is TRBV5-1; no clear D. This clonotype originated in a human donor with Susac syndrome. The sample comprised CD8+ T cells from PBMCs. CDR3 residues: CASSPLGVPDTEAFF. In DNA form, the CDR3 reads TGCGCCAGCAGCCCTCTCGGGGTCCCGGACACTGAAGCTTTCTTT.